This T cell receptor beta chain came from a study of shared clonotypes between healthy human individuals. Germline values: CDR1 MNHEY, CDR2 SMNVEV (reference sequence). The CDR3 covers 14 residues. Between the trimmed V and J ends, which lost 1 base and 0 bases, there was a span of 4 bases. CD8 cells regarded as naive lacked CD45RO, were positively chosen for CCR7, and omitted terminally differentiated effector memory CD45RA+ cells. All participating donors were Caucasian adults from Nashville, Tennessee. Method: immunoSEQ multiplex PCR; TCRdb's copy keeps in-frame clones and lacks some. This sample has around 650,000 clones, with approximately 96% found just once.

The sample taken for sequencing was naive CD8+ T cells sorted from blood. J is TRBJ1-5 and V is TRBV27; D unresolved. The clonotype comes from a woman aged 25 to 39 in good health. This CDR3 reads CASSLFISNQPQHF. The CDR3 coding sequence is TGTGCCAGCAGTTTATTCATTAGCAATCAGCCCCAGCATTTT.